This T cell receptor beta chain originates from a study of CD8 T cells in Susac syndrome. Sequencing of TCR beta was performed on blood CD8+ T cells and on blood CD4+ T cells. Reverse transcription used about 0.45 to 1 ug RNA and random hexamers. In TCRdb, the immunoSEQ multiplex PCR reads were re-called with MiXCR into one record per CDR3 protein. The table shows fewer than 150,000 distinct CDR3 sequences, with roughly 96% occurring only once. This CDR3 is 19 amino acids long. The germline V and J ends were trimmed by 4 bases and 5 bases, with 27 bases remaining between them. CDR1 is LNHDA and CDR2 is SQIVND in the germline V gene (reference sequence).

Sequencing was performed on CD4+ T cells from PBMCs. The chain uses TRBV19 and TRBJ2-4, with D uncertain. The sequence derives from a human donor in good health. CDR3 sequence reads: CASSKKGERKLKSENIQYF. The DNA for the CDR3 is TGTGCCAGTAGTAAAAAGGGCGAGAGGAAATTAAAGTCAGAAAACATTCAGTACTTC.